These 23 T cell receptor beta chains were all obtained from the same sample, sequenced in a study of cytomegalovirus exposure and HLA in healthy donors. The primer mix had 60 Vbeta and 13 Jbeta primers. Sequencing was performed with immunoSEQ multiplex PCR; in TCRdb, only in-frame clones are kept and a portion is missing. Of about 190,000 clones listed, about nine tenths are singletons. Input material: PBMCs. These receptors came from a boy younger than 10 in good health and CMV-seronegative.

The chain combines TRBV27 with TRBJ2-7; the match to TRBD2 covers 8 bases. V dropped 0 bases and J dropped 2; count of bases not matched to a gene: 3. The V gene's germline CDR1 is MNHEY and CDR2 SMNVEV (reference sequence). The length of the CDR3 is 15 residues. Written as DNA, the CDR3 is TGTGCCAGCAGTTTATCAAGCGGGAGCACCTACGAGCAGTACTTC. It encodes CASSLSSGSTYEQYF.

The gene calls are TRBV19 and TRBJ2-7; D remains unclear. Trimming left V 5 bases short and J 4 bases short, with 15 bases between. CDR3 length equals 14 residues. In germline, CDR1 is LNHDA, CDR2 SQIVND (reference sequence). The CDR3: CASSSGEKPYEQYF. The CDR3 region has the DNA TGTGCCAGTAGTTCCGGAGAGAAACCATACGAGCAGTACTTC.

This chain connects TRBV5-1 to TRBJ1-1; 11 nucleotides align to TRBD1. There are 15 residues in the CDR3. Germline CDR1 is SGHRS and CDR2 is YFSETQ. With 4 bases clipped from V and 0 bases from J, the junction kept 2 bases outside the gene matches. The CDR3 DNA reads as TGCGCCAGCAGCGGGACAGGGGGGGTGAACACTGAAGCTTTCTTT. Its translation is CASSGTGGVNTEAFF.

The chain has TRBV11-3 and TRBJ1-1; D might be TRBD1 (6 bases). The ends were cut back, 2 bases at V and 1 base at J, with 8 bases in the middle. Germline CDR1 reads SGHNT; CDR2 reads YENEEA. The length of the CDR3 is 14 residues. The CDR3 nucleotides are TGTGCCAGCAGCTTACAGGGGAGGAACACTGAAGCTTTCTTT. This translates into CASSLQGRNTEAFF.

The V gene is TRBV5-5, the J gene TRBJ2-2; D is uncertain. Trimming stripped 1 base from V and 6 bases from J, with 4 bases between. This CDR3 has 12 residues. Germline assignment: CDR1 SGHKS and CDR2 YYEKEE (reference sequence). The CDR3 protein is CASSLISGELFF. The DNA of the CDR3 is TGTGCCAGCAGCTTGATATCCGGGGAGCTGTTTTTT. Based on the CDR3 plus reference TRBV5-5 and TRBJ2-2, the full variable domain is DAGVTQSPTHLIKTRGQQVTLRCSPISGHKSVSWYQQVLGQGPQFIFQYYEKEERGRGNFPDRFSARQFPNYSSELNVNALLLGDSALYLCASSLISGELFFGEGSRLTVL.

Only one count was recorded for this clone. The chain employs TRBV7-9 and TRBJ2-7, with a weak D call TRBD1 (6 bases). Per germline, CDR1 SEHNR and CDR2 FQNEAQ (reference sequence). This CDR3 comprises 15 residues. Trimming left V 2 bases short and J 3 bases short, with 14 bases between. DNA for the CDR3: TGTGCCAGCAGCTTAATTGAACAGGGCAACTACGAGCAGTACTTC. Translation gives CASSLIEQGNYEQYF.

Here the CDR3 DNA reads TGTGCCAGCTCAAAGGACAGGGGTTTTTGGACTGAAGCTTTCTTT. It specifies CASSKDRGFWTEAFF. The chain couples TRBV6-1 to TRBJ1-1; 9 bases fit TRBD1. V lost 8 bases and J lost 5; bases outside the gene matches: 12. The CDR3 runs to 15 residues. Germline CDR1 MNHNS, CDR2 SASEGT.

This chain connects TRBV18 to TRBJ2-1; 8 positions agree with TRBD1. The CDR3 extends over 14 amino acids. Germline CDR1 is KGHSH and CDR2 is LQKENI. V gave up 6 bases and J gave up 6 bases; unmatched junction bases: 7. The CDR3 bases are TGTGCCAGCTCGCCGTTGACAGGGGCCAATGAGCAGTTCTTC. Amino acids: CASSPLTGANEQFF.

The rearrangement joins TRBV25-1 to TRBJ2-5, with a possible D match to TRBD2 (6 bases). The J call may be faulty, since TRBJ2-7 better matches the DNA end. This CDR3 is built from 13 residues. CDR1 is MGHDK and CDR2 is SYGVNS in the germline V gene. The CDR3 bases are TGTGCCAGCAGGAATAGCGGTTCCTACGAGCAGTACTTC. Amino acids: CASRNSGSYEQYF.

The V call is TRBV19, the J call TRBJ1-1, with 10 bases matching TRBD1. The CDR3 runs 13 residues. V lost 9 bases to trimming and J lost 5 bases; unmatched junction nucleotides: 6. The V gene's germline CDR1 is LNHDA and CDR2 SQIVND (reference sequence). In DNA form, the CDR3 reads TGTGCCAGCCACGGGACAGGGGAAACTGAAGCTTTCTTT. Translated: CASHGTGETEAFF.

V usage is TRBV7-8 and J usage is TRBJ1-2; no definite D call. This CDR3 contains 15 residues. The V gene lost 1 base and the J gene lost 6 bases, with 15 bases spanning the gap. The germline CDR1 and CDR2 sequences are SGHVS and FQNEAQ. The CDR3 coding sequence is TGTGCCAGCAGCTTAGGCGTGGGGAGGATGGATGGCTACACCTTC. Amino acid sequence: CASSLGVGRMDGYTF.

This clone was counted a single time. V usage is TRBV4-1 and J usage is TRBJ1-1; D call uncertain. V lost 4 bases, J lost 1 base, and 10 bases lay in between. Germline V lookup: CDR1 MGHRA, CDR2 YSYEKL. The CDR3 runs to 14 residues. DNA for the CDR3: TGCGCCAGCAGCCGGATTGGGCAGAACACTGAAGCTTTCTTT. This sequence encodes CASSRIGQNTEAFF.

This sequence joins TRBV11-2 and TRBJ1-2, with no clear D. Trimming pared 6 bases from V and 4 bases from J, leaving 12 bases between. This CDR3 has 13 residues. Germline-derived CDR1 and CDR2 are SGHAT and FQNNGV. The CDR3 DNA reads as TGTGCCAGCAGTTTGGAGGGAGGCTATGGCTACACCTTC. Translated, it gives CASSLEGGYGYTF.

The rearrangement uses TRBV30 and TRBJ2-1; TRBD1 aligns across 9 bases. The length of the CDR3 is 15 residues. With V trimmed by 0 bases and J by 2 bases, 2 bases remained unmatched. Germline V CDR1 and CDR2: GTSNPN, SVGIG (reference sequence). CDR3 residues: CAWSVRQGAYNEQFF. The CDR3 DNA reads as TGTGCCTGGAGTGTTCGACAGGGGGCCTACAATGAGCAGTTCTTC.

The V gene is TRBV5-1, the J gene TRBJ2-7, with D tentatively TRBD1 (6 bases). CDR3 length: 12 amino acids. Germline-derived CDR1 and CDR2 are SGHRS and YFSETQ. Trimming took 3 bases from V and 5 from J, leaving 9 bases between them. The CDR3: CASSSGVHEQYF. The CDR3 DNA is TGCGCCAGCAGCTCAGGGGTCCACGAGCAGTACTTC.

This chain links TRBV5-8 with TRBJ2-7; D ambiguous. CDR1 is SGHTS, CDR2 YDEGEE, per germline. This CDR3 spans 15 amino acids. The ends were cut back, 0 bases at V and 2 bases at J, with 12 bases in the middle. CDR3 DNA sequence: TGTGCCAGCAGCTTGGATCCGCAGGCCACCTACGAGCAGTACTTC. It is translated as CASSLDPQATYEQYF. The full variable domain, completed using reference TRBV5-8 and TRBJ2-7, is EAGVTQSPTHLIKTRGQQATLRCSPISGHTSVYWYQQALGLGLQFLLWYDEGEERNRGNFPPRFSGRQFPNYSSELNVNALELEDSALYLCASSLDPQATYEQYFGPGTRLTVT.

V and J are TRBV5-4 and TRBJ2-7; TRBD2 might be the D (6 bases). CDR1 and CDR2 (germline): SGHNT, YYREEE (reference sequence). This CDR3 comprises 11 residues. V was cut by 4 bases and J by 4 bases, with 6 bases left in between. In DNA, the CDR3 is TGTGCCAGCAGCAGCGGGTACGAGCAGTACTTC. Protein product: CASSSGYEQYF.

This chain connects TRBV13 to TRBJ1-2; 8 bases are shared with TRBD1. Germline CDR1 and CDR2: PRHDT and FYEKMQ (reference sequence). This CDR3 is built from 14 residues. With 6 bases clipped from V and 6 bases from J, the junction kept 9 bases outside the gene matches. The DNA of the CDR3 is TGTGCCAGCAGTGGGGGGGACAGGAGGAATGGCTACACCTTC. Translated, it gives CASSGGDRRNGYTF.

This sequence joins TRBV2 and TRBJ2-7; the match to TRBD1 covers 8 bases. Germline V gives CDR1 SNHLY, CDR2 FYNNEI. J was trimmed by 0 bases and V by 2 bases; bases with no gene match: 0. This CDR3 has 14 amino acids. The CDR3 nucleotides are TGTGCCAGCAGTGAACAGGGGGCCTCCTACGAGCAGTACTTC. It yields the protein CASSEQGASYEQYF.

This chain connects TRBV27 to TRBJ2-5; perhaps TRBD2 as D (6 bases). Trimming removed 6 bases from V and 7 bases from J, with 27 bases in between. Germline V gene data show CDR1 as MNHEY and CDR2 as SMNVEV (reference sequence). CDR3 length: 17 amino acids. CDR3 bases: TGTGCCAGCAGCCCGGGGGTGGACATGACGGGGACGGGGACCCAGTACTTC. This encodes CASSPGVDMTGTGTQYF.

The chain combines TRBV27 with TRBJ1-1; tentative D call: TRBD1 (5 bases). V was trimmed by 5 bases and J by 4 bases, leaving 11 bases between them. The length of the CDR3 is 13 residues. Germline V lookup: CDR1 MNHEY, CDR2 SMNVEV (reference sequence). The CDR3 region is CASSVGASTEAFF. DNA for the CDR3: TGTGCCAGCAGTGTAGGGGCTAGCACTGAAGCTTTCTTT.

The chain uses TRBV10-1 and TRBJ2-1; no clear D. CDR1 and CDR2 from the germline V gene are WNHNN and SYGVQD (reference sequence). The CDR3 loop spans 16 amino acids. Trimming stripped 5 bases from V and 0 bases from J, with 14 bases between. This CDR3 reads CASSPGSLSSYNEQFF. The CDR3 region has the DNA TGCGCCAGCAGTCCCGGGTCCCTGAGCTCCTACAATGAGCAGTTCTTC.

J is TRBJ2-3 and V is TRBV2; D unclear. V lost 3 bases to trimming and J lost 0 bases, with 10 bases between them. The CDR3 has 15 amino acids. Germline V CDR1 and CDR2: SNHLY, FYNNEI. CDR3 nucleotides: TGTGCCAGCAGTGATACTCTAACTAGCACAGATACGCAGTATTTT. Protein sequence: CASSDTLTSTDTQYF.